A selection of T cell receptor beta chains follows, all from one sample in a study of T-cell reconstitution after alpha-beta-depleted transplantation in children. Via MiXCR, TCRdb re-called the PCR reads, giving one row per CDR3 protein. The data hold just under 150,000 distinct CDR3 sequences, with about 8.8% observed a single time. The sequencing here drew on PBMCs, mostly from graft donor cells, taken 180 days after TCRalphabeta/CD19-depleted stem cell transplant. The receptors come from a female patient aged 2 to 10 who had a stem cell transplant for congenital amegakaryocytic thrombocytopenia, so the T cells may come from the graft donor. Each CDR3 is given with its conserved first and last residue. D genes are given only for firm matches. Rows give clone size only sometimes, using once, few, many, or a class for an expanded clone.

many	.	TRBJ1-1	TRBV6-2/TRBV6-3	CASSYTSDRLNTEAFF	TGTGCCAGCAGTTACACCAGTGACAGGCTAAACACTGAAGCTTTCTTT
.	.	TRBJ1-2	TRBV29-1	CSVIVYCGYTF	TGCAGCGTTATAGTTTATTGTGGCTACACCTTC
many	.	TRBJ1-3	TRBV18	CASSPRGNTIYF	TGTGCCAGCTCACCGAGGGGAAACACCATATATTTT
few	.	TRBJ2-7	TRBV6-2/TRBV6-3	CASTTGRGRVAYEQYF	TGTGCCAGCACTACGGGGCGGGGGCGAGTAGCCTACGAGCAGTACTTC
many	.	TRBJ1-2	TRBV20-1	CSARGLTSSNGYTF	TGCAGTGCTAGAGGGTTAACAAGTTCCAACGGCTACACCTTC
few	.	TRBJ2-3	TRBV20-1	CSASQVPSGHTDTQYF	TGCAGTGCTTCCCAAGTTCCCTCAGGACACACAGATACGCAGTATTTT
few	.	TRBJ2-2	TRBV5-5	CASSLGPISGELFF	TGTGCCAGCAGCTTGGGGCCGATCTCCGGGGAGCTGTTTTTT
.	TRBD1	TRBJ2-7	TRBV6-5	CASSSGTGGYEHYF	TGTGCCAGCAGTTCCGGGACAGGGGGCTACGAGCACTACTTC
few	.	TRBJ2-5	TRBV7-8	CASSLGLLAWETQYF	TGTGCCAGCAGCTTGGGCCTACTAGCTTGGGAGACCCAGTACTTC
few	.	TRBJ1-1	TRBV3-1	CASSPGRQNTEAFF	TGTGCCAGCAGCCCTGGACGCCAGAACACTGAAGCTTTCTTT
.	.	TRBJ1-2	TRBV5-1	CASSLGTEPYGYTF	TGCGCCAGCAGCTTGGGGACAGAACCCTATGGCTACACCTTC
many	.	TRBJ2-7	TRBV6-4	CASGENRESSYEQYF	TGTGCCAGCGGGGAAAACAGGGAGAGCTCCTACGAGCAGTACTTC
many	TRBD1	TRBJ2-3	TRBV5-1	CASSLVGTGAGTDTQYF	TGCGCCAGCAGCTTGGTCGGGACAGGCGCTGGGACAGATACGCAGTATTTT
few	.	TRBJ2-7	TRBV15	CATSSVIDYEQYF	TGTGCCACCAGCAGTGTCATAGACTACGAGCAGTACTTC
few	.	TRBJ2-5	TRBV5-1	CASSLAGHANPKGQETQYF	TGCGCCAGCAGCTTGGCCGGGCATGCAAACCCAAAGGGACAAGAGACCCAGTACTTC
.	TRBD1	TRBJ2-1	TRBV20-1	CSALQGANEQFF	TGCAGTGCGCTACAGGGGGCAAATGAGCAGTTCTTC
.	.	TRBJ2-3	TRBV20-1	CSARDFVVSRTDTQYF	TGCAGTGCTAGAGATTTTGTAGTTTCTCGCACAGATACGCAGTATTTT
many	.	TRBJ1-2	TRBV10-3	CAISDVKHSYGYTF	TGTGCCATCAGTGATGTAAAGCATAGCTATGGCTACACCTTC
medium-sized	.	TRBJ1-6	TRBV12-3/TRBV12-4	CASSYGGLENSPLHF	TGTGCCAGCAGTTATGGGGGTTTAGAAAATTCACCCCTCCACTTT
many	.	TRBJ2-7	TRBV10-2	CASRSDTSYEQYF	TGCGCCAGCAGGTCAGACACCTCCTACGAGCAGTACTTC
few	TRBD1	TRBJ2-7	TRBV6-2/TRBV6-3	CASRPGTGGNYEQYF	TGTGCCAGCAGACCCGGGACAGGGGGTAACTACGAGCAGTACTTC
.	.	TRBJ2-6	TRBV7-9	CASSLEGQGRGANVLTF	TGTGCCAGCAGCTTAGAGGGGCAGGGGCGCGGGGCCAACGTCCTGACTTTC
many	TRBD1	TRBJ1-6	TRBV7-9	CASRPMGQGNSPLHF	TGTGCCAGCAGACCCATGGGACAGGGGAATTCACCCCTCCACTTT
many	TRBD1	TRBJ2-2	TRBV20-1	CSARRSGTGSNTGELFF	TGCAGTGCTAGACGGTCTGGGACAGGATCGAACACCGGGGAGCTGTTTTTT
many	TRBD2	TRBJ2-2	TRBV20-1	CSARPPRQGGGELFF	TGCAGTGCTAGACCACCTCGCCAGGGAGGGGGGGAGCTGTTTTTT
.	.	TRBJ2-1	TRBV7-9	CASSAQGGLYNEQFF	TGTGCCAGCAGCGCGCAGGGTGGGCTCTACAATGAGCAGTTCTTC
many	TRBD2	TRBJ2-1	TRBV29-1	CSVEKGGGAFNEQFF	TGCAGCGTTGAAAAGGGCGGGGGGGCCTTCAATGAGCAGTTCTTC
.	TRBD2	TRBJ2-2	TRBV7-8	CASSFAERGRGGELFF	TGTGCCAGCAGCTTTGCCGAGCGGGGGCGGGGCGGGGAGCTGTTTTTT
many	.	TRBJ1-4	TRBV5-1	CASSPSPGEKLFF	TGCGCCAGCAGCCCGTCCCCGGGTGAAAAACTGTTTTTT